The sequence of this T cell receptor beta chain was determined in a study of shared clonotypes between healthy human individuals (dated by TCRdb to between 2020 and 2021). In the study overall: Three men and a couple of women, aged 18 to 49 years, made up the cohort. To increase sequencing depth and limit assay-specific biases, TCR repertoire library preparation and sequencing were carried out by different laboratories using diverse techniques. Blood TCR repertoires of roughly 5 healthy adults were deeply sequenced to estimate repertoire size and the extent of clonotype sharing between individuals. Per donor, leukapheresis produced somewhere between about 0.9 and 10 billion PBMCs. For each donor, CD4 naive and CD4 memory were each given three plates, CD8 naive was given two plates, and CD8 memory was given one plate. Results the study describes overall, beyond this receptor: Only blood was sampled, and tissue TCR repertoires likely differ from those in blood. The small number of donors limited the genetic and exposure-history diversity represented. Higher generation probabilities were observed for clonotypes shared by all four sorted-subset donors than for non-shared clonotypes. Pairwise subsampling led to the expectation that sequencing depth would affect the degree of clonotype sharing among donors. Larger estimated clonotype richness was generally found for naive subsets than for memory subsets. About 4.5% of naive CD4, approximately 3.7% of naive CD8, roughly 2.4% of memory CD4, and 0.4% of memory CD8 clonotypes were shared across a few donors. Even with the large sequencing depth, rarefaction of the sorted-subset datasets indicated that sequencing was incomplete.

The CDR3 runs 13 residues from the cysteine to the phenylalanine. The kept DNA is CDR3 alone, 39 bases in frame from the first base. According to the germline V gene, CDR1 reads SNHLY and CDR2 reads FYNNEI. Cut back by 8 bases and 8 bases, the V and J ends lie 17 bases apart. Using the deep immunoSEQ assay, multiplex PCR amplified TCR CDR3 regions from genomic DNA. Extracted genomic DNA from each cell subset was spread evenly across all wells of several immunoSEQ 96-well plates, with each plate serving as a replicate. For sorted subsets, around 200 ng genomic DNA, equal to tens of thousands of T cell genomes, was loaded into each replicate PCR. Purified libraries were quantified with a Qubit 3.0 fluorometer, sized on a Bioanalyzer 2100, and re-quantified with the KAPA Library Quantification kit. A separate single-read 150-cycle Illumina NextSeq 550 flow cell was used to sequence each immunoSEQ 96-well plate. As for the authors' bioinformatics: Because the immunoSEQ output held only junctional sequences and lacked quality scores, the filtering could not match the filtering applied to full-length reads. To assign V/J genes and CDR3, sequences were annotated against IMGT germline references using PyIR, a Python wrapper for IgBLAST v1.9. Any read was removed if the V/J assignment was weak (E-value above 1e-6), the CDR3 was missing, or the read contained stop codons, out-of-frame junctions, or ambiguous translated residues. V3J clonotypes were defined as sequences sharing the same inferred V gene, J gene, and CDR3 amino acid sequence. Percentage overlap between repertoires was calculated by dividing the number of shared unique clonotypes by the size of the smaller repertoire. Repertoire richness was assessed with RTK rarefaction, the Chao1 estimator, and Recon v2.1 estimates of unobserved clonotypes. OLGA was used to compute generation probabilities for all TCRbeta clonotypes that the gDNA method yielded from several donors. Sourced from immuneACCESS, this table was stored by TCRdb with only in-frame sequences that have V and J called. A share of the clones is absent; for the studies checked, an unresolved V gene accounts for under half, and the remainder has no known explanation. The V and J calls and the clone size are those of that table, but D and trimming were determined from the DNA. For this sample there are about 2.4 million clones; 85% to 95% appear just once. The ten largest clones capture around 0.14% of the sample.

On this clone: It lacks a known antigen. Nothing much larger sits one base from this clone, and base qualities are not available.

Healthy HIV-negative adults with no recently reported acute infections or vaccinations were included as donors. Every donor was a Caucasian adult living in Nashville, Tennessee, USA. CD4+ T cells were enriched by magnetic negative selection; naive cells were then positively selected on CD45RA, and the negative fraction formed the memory subset. Blood was collected by leukapheresis, and PBMCs were isolated by Ficoll-Histopaque density gradient centrifugation and then cryopreserved in liquid nitrogen vapor phase. Purity and quantity of every magnetically sorted T cell population were checked by analytical flow cytometry. Each sorted fraction had its genomic DNA isolated and then quantified by UV absorbance on a Nanodrop 2000c.

The sequencing input was naive CD4+ T cells sorted from blood. This sample's cell subset or site label indicates: CD45RA+ positively selected. Recombination linked TRBV2 to TRBJ2-3; the D gene is unclear. The TCR comes from a man between 18 and 35 years old in good health. For the CDR3, the sequence is CASGEVNSATQYF. Here is the DNA: TGTGCCAGCGGAGAAGTGAATTCAGCTACGCAGTATTTT.